This T cell receptor beta chain came from a study of blood T cell repertoires in COVID-19. The CDR3 is 17 residues long. CDR1 and CDR2 (germline): MDHEN, SYDVKM. Trimming took 2 bases from V and 4 from J; bases not matched to a gene: 13. Living in 24 US areas, the participants were between about 18 and 100 years of age. The method was immunoSEQ multiplex PCR; TCRdb's version includes in-frame clones alone and lacks a portion of them. The table shows about 330,000 clones, with about 92% occurring only once. The TCR was taken from a woman younger than 45 who had recovered from COVID-19. V usage is TRBV28 and J usage is TRBJ2-5; 7 nucleotides line up with TRBD1. The sequenced material came from PBMCs or T cells enriched from blood (not recorded which). CDR3: CASSLAGRGRGGETQYF. DNA of the CDR3: TGTGCCAGCAGTTTAGCGGGTAGGGGGCGCGGAGGAGAGACCCAGTACTTC.